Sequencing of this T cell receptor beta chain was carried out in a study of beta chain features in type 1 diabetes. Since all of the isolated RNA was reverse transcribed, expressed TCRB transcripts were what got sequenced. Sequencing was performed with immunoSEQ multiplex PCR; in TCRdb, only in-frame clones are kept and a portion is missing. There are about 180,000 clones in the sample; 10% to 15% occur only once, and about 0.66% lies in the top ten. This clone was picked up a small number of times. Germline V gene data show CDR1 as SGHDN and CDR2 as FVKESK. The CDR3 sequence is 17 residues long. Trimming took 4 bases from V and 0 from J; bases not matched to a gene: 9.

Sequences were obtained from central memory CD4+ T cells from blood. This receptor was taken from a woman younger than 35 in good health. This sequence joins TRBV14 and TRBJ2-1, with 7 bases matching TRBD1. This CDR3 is CASSPLHRGGSYNEQFF. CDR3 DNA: TGTGCCAGCAGCCCCCTGCACAGGGGTGGCTCCTACAATGAGCAGTTCTTC. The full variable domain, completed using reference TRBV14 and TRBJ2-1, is EAGVTQFPSHSVIEKGQTVTLRCDPISGHDNLYWYRRVMGKEIKFLLHFVKESKQDESGMPNNRFLAERTGGTYSTLKVQPAELEDSGVYFCASSPLHRGGSYNEQFFGPGTRLTVL.